This T cell receptor beta chain was recorded in a study of identical twins. Germline assignment: CDR1 DFQATT and CDR2 SNEGSKA (reference sequence). CDR3 length: 14 residues. J was trimmed by 3 bases and V by 3 bases; bases with no gene match: 5. As concerns this clonotype: The antigen is undetermined.

Study results and limitations: Fewer insertions were carried by abundant cord blood beta clonotypes, but none was seen in memory repertoires.

TCRdb analysed the 5' RACE reads with MiXCR anew, one entry per CDR3 protein. The data hold 200,000 to 250,000 distinct CDR3 sequences, with roughly an eighth observed a single time. These data also formed part of another study, on yellow fever vaccine responses in identical twins.

The sequence derives from a young woman in good health. This chain joins TRBV20-1 and TRBJ2-7; TRBD2 agrees at 10 bases. What was sequenced was memory (CD45RO+) T cells sorted from blood. The CDR3 DNA follows: TGCAGTGCTAGGGGCCCTAGCGGGAGCTACGAGCAGTACTTC. It encodes CSARGPSGSYEQYF.